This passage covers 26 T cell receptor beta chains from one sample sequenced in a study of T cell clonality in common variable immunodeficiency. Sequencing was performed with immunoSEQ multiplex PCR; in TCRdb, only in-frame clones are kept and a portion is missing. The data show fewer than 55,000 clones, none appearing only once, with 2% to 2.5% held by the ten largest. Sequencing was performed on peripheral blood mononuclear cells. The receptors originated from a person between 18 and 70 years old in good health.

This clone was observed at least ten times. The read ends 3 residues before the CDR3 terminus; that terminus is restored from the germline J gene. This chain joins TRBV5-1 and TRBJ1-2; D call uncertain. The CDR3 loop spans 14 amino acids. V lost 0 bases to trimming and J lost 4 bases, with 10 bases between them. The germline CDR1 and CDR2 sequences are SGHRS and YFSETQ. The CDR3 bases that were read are TGCGCCAGCAGCTTGGAGGGCCAGTCCTATGGC. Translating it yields CASSLEGQSYG. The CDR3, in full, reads CASSLEGQSYGYTF.

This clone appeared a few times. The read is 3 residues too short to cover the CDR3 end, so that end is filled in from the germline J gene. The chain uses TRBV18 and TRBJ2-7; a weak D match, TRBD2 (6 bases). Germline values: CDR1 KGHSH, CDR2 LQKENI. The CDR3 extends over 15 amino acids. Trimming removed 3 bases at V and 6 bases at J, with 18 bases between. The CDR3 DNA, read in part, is TGTGCCAGCTCACCCAACGGGGGAGAGGGCTCCGAG. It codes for CASSPNGGEGSE. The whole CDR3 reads CASSPNGGEGSEQYF.

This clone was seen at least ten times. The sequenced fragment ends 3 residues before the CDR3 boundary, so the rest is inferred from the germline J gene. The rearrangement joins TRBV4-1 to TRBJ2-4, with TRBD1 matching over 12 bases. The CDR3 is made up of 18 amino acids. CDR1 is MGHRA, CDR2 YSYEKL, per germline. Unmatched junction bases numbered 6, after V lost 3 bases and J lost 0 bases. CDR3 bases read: TGCGCCAGCAGCCAGGGGACAGGGGGCTTTCTAGCCAAAAACATT. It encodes CASSQGTGGFLAKNI. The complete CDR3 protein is CASSQGTGGFLAKNIQYF.

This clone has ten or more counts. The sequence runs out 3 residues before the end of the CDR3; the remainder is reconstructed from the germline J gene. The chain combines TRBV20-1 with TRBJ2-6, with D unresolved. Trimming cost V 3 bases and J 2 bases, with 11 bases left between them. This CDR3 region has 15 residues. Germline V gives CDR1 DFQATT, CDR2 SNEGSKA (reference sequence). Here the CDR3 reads CSASGGSAGANVLTF. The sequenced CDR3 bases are TGCAGTGCTAGCGGCGGTTCTGCTGGGGCCAACGTC.

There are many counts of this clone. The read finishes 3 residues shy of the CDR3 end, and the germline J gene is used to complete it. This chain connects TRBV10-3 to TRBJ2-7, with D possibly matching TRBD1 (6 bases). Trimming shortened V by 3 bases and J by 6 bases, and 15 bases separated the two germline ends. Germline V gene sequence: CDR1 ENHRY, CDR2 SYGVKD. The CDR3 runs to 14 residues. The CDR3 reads CAISEQGLSGEQYF. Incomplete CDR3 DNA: TGTGCCATCAGTGAACAGGGCCTCTCCGGCGAG.

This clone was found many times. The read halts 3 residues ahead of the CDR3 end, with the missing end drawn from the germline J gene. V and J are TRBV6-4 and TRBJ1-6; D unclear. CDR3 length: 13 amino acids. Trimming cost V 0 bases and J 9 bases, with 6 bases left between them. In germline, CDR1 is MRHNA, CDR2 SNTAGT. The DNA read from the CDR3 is TGTGCCAGCAGTGACTCCCTTAGTTCACCC. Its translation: CASSDSLSSP. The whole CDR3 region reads CASSDSLSSPLHF.

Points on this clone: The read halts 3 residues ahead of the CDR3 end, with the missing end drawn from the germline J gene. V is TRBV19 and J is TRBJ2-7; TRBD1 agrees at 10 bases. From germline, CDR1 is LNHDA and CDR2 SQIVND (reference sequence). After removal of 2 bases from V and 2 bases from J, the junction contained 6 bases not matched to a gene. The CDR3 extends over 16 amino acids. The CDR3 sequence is CASSIIPGQGPYEQYF. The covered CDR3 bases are TGTGCCAGTAGTATAATCCCGGGACAGGGGCCCTACGAG.

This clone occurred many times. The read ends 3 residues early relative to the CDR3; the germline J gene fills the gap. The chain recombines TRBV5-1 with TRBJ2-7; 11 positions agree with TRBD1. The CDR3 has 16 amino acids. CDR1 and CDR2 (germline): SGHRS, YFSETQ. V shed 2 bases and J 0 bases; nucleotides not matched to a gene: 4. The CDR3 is CASSLTGTGGSYEQYF. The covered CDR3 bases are TGCGCCAGCAGCTTAACCGGGACAGGGGGCTCCTACGAG.

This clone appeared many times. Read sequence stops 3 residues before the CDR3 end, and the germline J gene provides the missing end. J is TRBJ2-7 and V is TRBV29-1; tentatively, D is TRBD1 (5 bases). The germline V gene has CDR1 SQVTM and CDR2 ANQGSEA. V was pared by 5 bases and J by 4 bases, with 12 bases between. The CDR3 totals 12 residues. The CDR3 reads CSVHDSLYEQYF. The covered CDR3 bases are TGCAGCGTTCATGACAGTCTGTACGAG.

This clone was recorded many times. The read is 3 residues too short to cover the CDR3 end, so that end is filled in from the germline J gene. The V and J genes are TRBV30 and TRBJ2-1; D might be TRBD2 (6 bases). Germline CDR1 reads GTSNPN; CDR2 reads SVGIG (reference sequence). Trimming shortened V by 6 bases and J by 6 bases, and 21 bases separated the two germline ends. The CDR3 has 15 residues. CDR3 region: CACSPFSGVTNEQFF. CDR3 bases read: TGTGCCTGTTCTCCCTTTAGCGGAGTAACCAATGAG.

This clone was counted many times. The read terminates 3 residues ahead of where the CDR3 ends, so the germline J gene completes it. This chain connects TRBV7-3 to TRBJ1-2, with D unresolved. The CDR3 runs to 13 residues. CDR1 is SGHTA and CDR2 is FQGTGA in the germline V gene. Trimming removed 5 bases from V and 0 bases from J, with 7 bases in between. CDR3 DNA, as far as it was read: TGTGCCAGCAGCCCCACAGCTAACTATGGC. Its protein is CASSPTANYG. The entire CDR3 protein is CASSPTANYGYTF. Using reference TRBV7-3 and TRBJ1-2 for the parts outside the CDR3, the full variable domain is GAGVSQTPSNKVTEKGKYVELRCDPISGHTALYWYRQSLGQGPEFLIYFQGTGAADDSGLPNDRFFAVRPEGSVSTLKIQRTERGDSAVYLCASSPTANYGYTFGSGTRLTVV.

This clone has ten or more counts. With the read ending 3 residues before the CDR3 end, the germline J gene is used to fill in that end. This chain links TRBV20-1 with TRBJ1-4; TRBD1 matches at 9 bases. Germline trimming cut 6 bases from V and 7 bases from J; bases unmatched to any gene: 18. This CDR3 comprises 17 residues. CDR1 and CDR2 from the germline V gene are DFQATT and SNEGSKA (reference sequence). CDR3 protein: CSAYLIDRGRGSEKLFF. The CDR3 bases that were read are TGCAGTGCCTACCTCATAGACAGGGGGAGGGGGAGTGAAAAA.

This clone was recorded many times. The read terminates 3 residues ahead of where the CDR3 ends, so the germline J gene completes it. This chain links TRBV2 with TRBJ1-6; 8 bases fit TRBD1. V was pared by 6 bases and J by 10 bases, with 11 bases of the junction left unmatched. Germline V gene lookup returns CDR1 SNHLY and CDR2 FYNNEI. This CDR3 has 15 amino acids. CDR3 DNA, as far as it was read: TGTGCCAGCAGGGAGTATGAGACAGGGGTATCACCC. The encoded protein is CASREYETGVSP. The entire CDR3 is CASREYETGVSPLHF.

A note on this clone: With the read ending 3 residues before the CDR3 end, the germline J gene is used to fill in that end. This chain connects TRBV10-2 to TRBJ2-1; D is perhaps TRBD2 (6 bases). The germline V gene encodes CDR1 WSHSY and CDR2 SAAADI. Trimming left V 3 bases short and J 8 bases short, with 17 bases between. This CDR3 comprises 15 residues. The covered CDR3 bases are TGCGCCAGCAGTGACCGCCGACTAGTGGCCTATGAG. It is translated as CASSDRRLVAYE. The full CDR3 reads CASSDRRLVAYEQFF.

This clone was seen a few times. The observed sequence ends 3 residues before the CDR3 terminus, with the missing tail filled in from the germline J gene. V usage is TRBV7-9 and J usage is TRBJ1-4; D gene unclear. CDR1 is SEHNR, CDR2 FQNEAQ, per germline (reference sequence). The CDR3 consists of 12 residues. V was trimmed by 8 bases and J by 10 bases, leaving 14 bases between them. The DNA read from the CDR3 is TGTGCCAGCGGCCACACGTCCGTAAAA. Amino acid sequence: CASGHTSVK. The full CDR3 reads CASGHTSVKLFF. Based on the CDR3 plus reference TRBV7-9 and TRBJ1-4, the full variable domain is DTGVSQNPRHKITKRGQNVTFRCDPISEHNRLYWYRQTLGQGPEFLTYFQNEAQLEKSRLLSDRFSAERPKGSFSTLEIQRTEQGDSAMYLCASGHTSVKLFFGSGTQLSVL.

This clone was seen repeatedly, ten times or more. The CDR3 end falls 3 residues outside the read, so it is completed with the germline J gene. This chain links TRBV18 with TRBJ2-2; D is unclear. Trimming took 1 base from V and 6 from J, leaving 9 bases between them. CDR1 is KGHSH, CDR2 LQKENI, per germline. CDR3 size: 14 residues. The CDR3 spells CASSPLAEAGELFF. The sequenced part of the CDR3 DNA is TGTGCCAGCTCACCACTAGCAGAGGCCGGGGAG.

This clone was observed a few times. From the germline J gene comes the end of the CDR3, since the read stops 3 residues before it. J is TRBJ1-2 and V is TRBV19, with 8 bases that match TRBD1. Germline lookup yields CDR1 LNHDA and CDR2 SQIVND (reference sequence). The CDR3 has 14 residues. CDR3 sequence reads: CASSIQGAQTDYTF. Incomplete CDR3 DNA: TGTGCCAGTAGTATTCAGGGGGCACAGACCGAC.

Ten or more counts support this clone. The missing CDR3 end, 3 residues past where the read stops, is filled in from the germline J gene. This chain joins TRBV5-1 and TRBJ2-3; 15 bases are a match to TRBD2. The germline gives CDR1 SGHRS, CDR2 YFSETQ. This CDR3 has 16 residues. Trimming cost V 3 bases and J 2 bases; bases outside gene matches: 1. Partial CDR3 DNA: TGCGCCAGCAGCTGGACTAGCGGGGGGGCCACAGATACG. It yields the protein CASSWTSGGATDT. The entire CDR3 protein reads CASSWTSGGATDTQYF.

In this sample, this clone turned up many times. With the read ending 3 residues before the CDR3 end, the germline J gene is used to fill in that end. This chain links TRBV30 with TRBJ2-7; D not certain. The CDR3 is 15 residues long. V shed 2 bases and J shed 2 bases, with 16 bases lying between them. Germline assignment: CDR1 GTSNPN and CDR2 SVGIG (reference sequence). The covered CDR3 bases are TGTGCCTGGAGTCCCCAGACATTTGGCCCCTACGAG. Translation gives CAWSPQTFGPYE. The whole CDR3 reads CAWSPQTFGPYEQYF.

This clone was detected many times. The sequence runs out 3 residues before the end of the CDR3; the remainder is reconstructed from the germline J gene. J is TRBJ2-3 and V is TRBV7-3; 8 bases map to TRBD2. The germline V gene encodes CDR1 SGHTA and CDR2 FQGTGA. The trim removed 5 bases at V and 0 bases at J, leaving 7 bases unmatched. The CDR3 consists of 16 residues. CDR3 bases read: TGTGCCAGCAGCCTCCACGGGGGGGCTAGCACAGATACG. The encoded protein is CASSLHGGASTDT. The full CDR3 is CASSLHGGASTDTQYF.

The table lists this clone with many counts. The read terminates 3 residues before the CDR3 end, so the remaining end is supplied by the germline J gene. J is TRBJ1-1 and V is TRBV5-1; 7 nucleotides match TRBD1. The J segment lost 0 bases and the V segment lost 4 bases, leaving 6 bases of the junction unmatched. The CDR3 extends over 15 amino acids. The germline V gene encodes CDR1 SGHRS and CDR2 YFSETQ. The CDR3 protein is CASSRSGTVNTEAFF. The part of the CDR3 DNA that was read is TGCGCCAGCAGCAGATCCGGGACAGTGAACACTGAA.

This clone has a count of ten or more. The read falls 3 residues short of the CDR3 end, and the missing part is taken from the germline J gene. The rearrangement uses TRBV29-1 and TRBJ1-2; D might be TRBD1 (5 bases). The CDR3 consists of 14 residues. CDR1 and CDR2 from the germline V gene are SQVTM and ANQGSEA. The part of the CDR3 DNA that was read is TGCAGCACCCGGGGTTGGGGGGTTTCTGCAAGC. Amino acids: CSTRGWGVSAS. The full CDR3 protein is CSTRGWGVSASYTF.

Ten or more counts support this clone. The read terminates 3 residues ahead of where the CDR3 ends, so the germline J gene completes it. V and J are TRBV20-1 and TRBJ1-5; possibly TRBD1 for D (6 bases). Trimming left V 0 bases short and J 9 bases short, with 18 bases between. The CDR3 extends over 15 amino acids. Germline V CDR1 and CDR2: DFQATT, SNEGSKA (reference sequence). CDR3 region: CSARDRTTTGPPQHF. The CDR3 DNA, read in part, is TGCAGTGCTAGAGATCGAACCACCACAGGGCCGCCC.

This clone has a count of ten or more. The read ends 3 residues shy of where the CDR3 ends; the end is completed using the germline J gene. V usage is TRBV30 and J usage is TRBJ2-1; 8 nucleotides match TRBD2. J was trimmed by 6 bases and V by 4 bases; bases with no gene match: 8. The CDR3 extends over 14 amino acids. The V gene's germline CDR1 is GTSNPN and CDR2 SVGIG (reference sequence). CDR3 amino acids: CAWMRAGVINEQFF. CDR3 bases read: TGTGCCTGGATGAGAGCGGGGGTAATCAATGAG.

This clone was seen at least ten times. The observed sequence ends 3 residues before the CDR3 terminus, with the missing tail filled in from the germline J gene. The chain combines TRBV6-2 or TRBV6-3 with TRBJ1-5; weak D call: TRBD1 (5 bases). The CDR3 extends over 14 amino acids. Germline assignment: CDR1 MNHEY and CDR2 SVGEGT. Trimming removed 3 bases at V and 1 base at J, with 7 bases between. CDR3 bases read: TGTGCCAGCAGTTATCCAGGGAGCAATCAGCCC. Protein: CASSYPGSNQP. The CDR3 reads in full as CASSYPGSNQPQHF.

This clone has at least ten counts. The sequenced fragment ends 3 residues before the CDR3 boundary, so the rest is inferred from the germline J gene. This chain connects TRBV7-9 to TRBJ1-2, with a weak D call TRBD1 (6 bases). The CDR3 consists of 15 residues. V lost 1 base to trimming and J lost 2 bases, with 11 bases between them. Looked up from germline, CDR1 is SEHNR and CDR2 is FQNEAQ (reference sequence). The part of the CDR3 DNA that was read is TGTGCCAGCAGCTTAGGGGGGCGGATCAACTATGGC. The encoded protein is CASSLGGRINYG. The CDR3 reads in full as CASSLGGRINYGYTF.